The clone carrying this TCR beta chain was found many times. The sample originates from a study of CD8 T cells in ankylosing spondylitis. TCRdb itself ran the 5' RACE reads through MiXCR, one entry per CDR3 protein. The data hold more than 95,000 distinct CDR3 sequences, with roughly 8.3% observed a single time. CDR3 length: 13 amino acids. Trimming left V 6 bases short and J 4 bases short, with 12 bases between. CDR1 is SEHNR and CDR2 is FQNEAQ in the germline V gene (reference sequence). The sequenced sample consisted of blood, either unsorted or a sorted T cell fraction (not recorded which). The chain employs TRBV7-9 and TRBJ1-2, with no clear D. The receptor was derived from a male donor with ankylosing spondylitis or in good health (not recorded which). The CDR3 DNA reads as TGTGCCAGCAGACCCGATTCGTCCTATGGCTACACCTTC. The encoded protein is CASRPDSSYGYTF.